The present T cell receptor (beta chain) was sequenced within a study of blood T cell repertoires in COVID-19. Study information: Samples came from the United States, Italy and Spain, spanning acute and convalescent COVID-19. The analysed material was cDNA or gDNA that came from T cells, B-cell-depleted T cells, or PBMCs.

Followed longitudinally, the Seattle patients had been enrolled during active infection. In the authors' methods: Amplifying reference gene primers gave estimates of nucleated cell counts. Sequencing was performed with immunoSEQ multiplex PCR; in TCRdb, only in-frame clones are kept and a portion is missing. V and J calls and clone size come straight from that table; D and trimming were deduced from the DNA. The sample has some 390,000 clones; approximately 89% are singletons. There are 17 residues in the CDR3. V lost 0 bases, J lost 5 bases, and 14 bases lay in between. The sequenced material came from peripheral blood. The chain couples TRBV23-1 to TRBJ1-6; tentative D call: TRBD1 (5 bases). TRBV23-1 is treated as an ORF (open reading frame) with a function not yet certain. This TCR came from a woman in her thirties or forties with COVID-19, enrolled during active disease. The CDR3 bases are TGCGCCAGCAGTCAATCCGCCCGACAGCTACATAATTCACCCCTCCACTTT. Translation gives CASSQSARQLHNSPLHF.